This TCR beta chain is drawn from a study of beta chain features in type 1 diabetes. This clone has only a few counts. The target antigen is unknown. A sort by CD45RO/CCR7/CD25/CD127/CD95/CD27 yielded CD4+ naive, central memory, regulatory and stem cell-like memory cells. Without exception, sorted populations had purity beyond 95%. Every bit of the isolated RNA underwent reverse transcription, so sequencing read expressed TCRB transcripts. For naive, central memory and regulatory T cell samples, reads averaged approximately 3.6 million. Generated by immunoSEQ multiplex PCR, the TCRdb table keeps only in-frame clones and is missing some. The table has about 700,000 clones, under 15% seen once. The CDR3 length is 12 residues. In germline, CDR1 is SGHTA, CDR2 FQGNSA. The V and J ends lost 2 bases and 8 bases respectively, with 9 bases between them. Broader study findings: Type 1 diabetes patients had moderately but significantly shorter TCRB CDR3s in all four CD4+ subsets. In patients and controls equally, PCR might favor templates that are shorter.

The sample comprised naive CD4+ T cells from blood. J is TRBJ1-2 and V is TRBV7-2; a weak D match, TRBD1 (6 bases). The clonotype was recovered from a man aged 18-30 years with type 1 diabetes. The DNA of the CDR3 is TGTGCCAGCAGCTTACAGGGGCTCGGCTACACCTTC. This sequence encodes CASSLQGLGYTF.